One and the same sample provided the 30 T cell receptor beta chains below, sequenced in a study of tumor and adjacent non-tumor tissue in lung cancer. No cell sorting was done before RNA was extracted from the tissue. TCRbeta libraries were built with three rounds of nested PCR, modified from ARM-PCR. From the multiplex PCR reads, TCRdb called clonotypes with MiXCR, one entry per CDR3 protein. The sample includes 77,000 or so distinct CDR3 sequences, around four fifths of them seen just once. The sequencing sample was made of lung tumor tissue. These TCRs come from a woman in her forties or fifties with non-small cell lung cancer.

On this clonotype itself: A read error may explain this, as a much larger clone is one base away. The chain links TRBV7-9 to TRBJ2-3; D gene uncertain. In germline, CDR1 is SEHNR, CDR2 FQNEAQ (reference sequence). The CDR3 contains 16 residues. V shed 0 bases and J shed 2 bases, with 12 bases lying between them. The CDR3 here is CASSLAVGNDTDTQYF. The CDR3 region has the DNA TGTGCCAGCAGCTTAGCGGTTGGAAACGACACAGATACGCAGTATTTT. Using reference TRBV7-9 and TRBJ2-3 for the parts outside the CDR3, the full variable domain is DTGVSQNPRHKITKRGQNVTFRCDPISEHNRLYWYRQTLGQGPEFLTYFQNEAQLEKSRLLSDRFSAERPKGSFSTLEIQRTEQGDSAMYLCASSLAVGNDTDTQYFGPGTRLTVL.

This clonotype was seen once. As the CDR3 is not closed by the conserved phenylalanine or tryptophan, this likely results from a read error. The rearrangement uses TRBV29-1 and TRBJ1-1; 8 bases match TRBD1. Germline values: CDR1 SQVTM, CDR2 ANQGSEA. The CDR3 contains 14 residues. This CDR3 reads CSVGGGQDYTEAFL. CDR3 coding DNA: TGCAGTGTTGGGGGGGGACAGGACTACACTGAAGCTTTCCTT.

V gene TRBV28 combines with J gene TRBJ2-7, with D possibly being TRBD1 or TRBD2 (5 bases each). Trimming left V 8 bases short and J 0 bases short, with 23 bases between. CDR3 length equals 17 residues. Germline CDR1 and CDR2: MDHEN and SYDVKM. DNA of the CDR3: TGTGCCAGCGGTTGGGGCTTCGGGGAAACGGTCTCCTACGAGCAGTACTTC. Residues: CASGWGFGETVSYEQYF.

This clonotype appeared once. The junction departs from germline at one end; a sequencing error may be responsible. The chain joins TRBV4-1 to TRBJ2-7; 10 bases are a match to TRBD1. This CDR3 has 16 residues. The V gene's germline CDR1 is MGHRA and CDR2 YSYEKL. The CDR3 loop is CPSSPFRDRGIYEQYF. In DNA, the CDR3 is TGCCCCAGCAGCCCCTTCCGGGACAGGGGTATTTACGAGCAGTACTTC.

This clonotype turned up a few times. An end of the junction differs from the germline gene, which may be a read error. This rearrangement joins TRBV28 to TRBJ2-2; 7 bases line up with TRBD1. Germline V gives CDR1 MDHEN, CDR2 SYDVKM. The length of the CDR3 is 15 residues. CDR3 bases: TGTACCAGCACACCAGGGGGTGGCGTTACCGGGGAGCTGTTTTTT. Translating it yields CTSTPGGGVTGELFF. The whole variable domain, filled in from reference TRBV28 and TRBJ2-2, reads DVKVTQSSRYLVKRTGEKVFLECVQDMDHENMFWYRQDPGLGLRLIYFSYDVKMKEKGDIPEGYSVSREKKERFSLILESASTNQTSMYLCTSTPGGGVTGELFFGEGSRLTVL.

This chain links TRBV6-5 with TRBJ2-3; TRBD2 matches 7 bases. The trim removed 6 bases at V and 2 bases at J, leaving 11 bases unmatched. Germline lookup yields CDR1 MNHEY and CDR2 SVGAGI. The CDR3 is made up of 16 amino acids. The CDR3 sequence is CASRILTGGNTDTQYF. Written as DNA, the CDR3 is TGTGCCAGCAGAATACTAACGGGAGGAAACACAGATACGCAGTATTTT.

This clonotype occurred once. CDR3 residues: CASRRQSEQYF. CDR3 sequence (DNA): TGTGCCAGTAGGCGGCAGAGCGAGCAGTACTTC. The rearrangement joins TRBV6-5 to TRBJ2-7; D is undetermined. Deletions cut 9 bases from V and 6 bases from J, with 12 bases between. This CDR3 spans 11 amino acids. CDR1 MNHEY and CDR2 SVGAGI come from the germline V gene.

On this clonotype: This may arise from a read error, as a much more abundant clone is one base away. The chain couples TRBV28 to TRBJ2-5; 12 nucleotides line up with TRBD2. J gave up 5 bases and V 7 bases, and 5 bases lay outside the gene matches. The CDR3 is made up of 14 amino acids. Germline V gene data show CDR1 as MDHEN and CDR2 as SYDVKM. Here the CDR3 reads CASIPGLAGETQYF. CDR3 sequence (DNA): TGTGCCAGCATACCAGGACTAGCGGGGGAGACCCAGTACTTC.

As concerns this clonotype: At one end the junction does not follow the germline gene, possibly because of a read error. The genes are TRBV12-3 or TRBV12-4 and TRBJ2-2; possible D gene TRBD2, 5 bases. This CDR3 spans 13 amino acids. This CDR3 is CASEAAYTGELYF. DNA for the CDR3: TGTGCCAGCGAAGCGGCGTACACCGGGGAGCTGTATTTT.

The chain combines TRBV12-3 or TRBV12-4 with TRBJ2-1; D is undetermined. The CDR3 runs 14 residues. Trimming removed 7 bases at V and 8 bases at J, with 18 bases between. The CDR3 reads CASNNYMDQDEQFF. For the CDR3, the DNA is TGTGCCAGCAATAATTATATGGACCAGGATGAGCAGTTCTTC.

This clonotype came up once. The chain joins TRBV6-5 to TRBJ1-5; D is undetermined. The V gene's germline CDR1 is MNHEY and CDR2 SVGAGI. This CDR3 comprises 16 residues. Trimming left V 5 bases short and J 16 bases short, with 30 bases between. Written as DNA, the CDR3 is TGTGCCAGCAGTGTGCGAGGCCAAGATAGCAATCAGCCCAAACATTTT. This encodes CASSVRGQDSNQPKHF.

This clonotype is a singleton in its sample. The chain couples TRBV5-6 to TRBJ2-6; 7 positions match TRBD1. This CDR3 region has 17 residues. Germline CDR1 SGHDT, CDR2 YYEEEE. With 9 bases clipped from V and 1 base from J, the junction kept 13 bases outside the gene matches. CDR3 amino acids: CANRLWTGQSGANVLTF. As DNA, the CDR3 is TGTGCCAACAGATTGTGGACAGGCCAATCTGGGGCCAACGTCCTGACTTTC.

This clonotype has a count of ten or more. The genes are TRBV12-3 or TRBV12-4 and TRBJ2-1; 10 bases match TRBD2. CDR3 length: 15 amino acids. V dropped 2 bases and J dropped 7; count of bases not matched to a gene: 5. The CDR3 DNA is TGTGCCAGCAGTTTAAGGCCTAGCGGGAGTAATGAGCAGTTCTTC. Protein: CASSLRPSGSNEQFF.

In regard to this clonotype: At one of its ends the junction is not consistent with the germline gene, which may arise from a read error. The genes are TRBV6-5 and TRBJ2-1, with 11 bases matching TRBD2. The CDR3 spans 16 residues. CDR1 is MNHEY, CDR2 SVGAGI, per germline. The CDR3 bases are TGTGCCAGCGGGACGACTAGCGGGAACTCATACAATGAGCTGTTCTTC. Translated, it gives CASGTTSGNSYNELFF.

About this clonotype itself: At one of its ends the junction is not consistent with the germline gene, which may arise from a read error. The V and J genes are TRBV6-5 and TRBJ2-5; D remains ambiguous. Germline CDR1 and CDR2: MNHEY and SVGAGI. The CDR3 runs 17 residues. The CDR3 region has the DNA TGTACCAGCAGATACTCATGGCCCGAAGCAGGCCAAGAGACCCAGTACTTC. Residues: CTSRYSWPEAGQETQYF.

This clonotype was detected only once. One end of the junction is discordant with germline, which a read error may explain. V usage is TRBV5-1 and J usage is TRBJ2-1, with D perhaps TRBD2 (6 bases). Germline CDR1 is SGHRS and CDR2 is YFSETQ. This CDR3 region has 15 residues. As DNA, the CDR3 is TGCGCCAGTAGCTTGGCCCCGGGAGAGGTTAGTGAGCAGTTCTTC. Amino acid sequence: CASSLAPGEVSEQFF.

Regarding this clonotype: This clone may be a read error of a much larger clone one base away. The V gene is TRBV7-9, the J gene TRBJ2-7; D call uncertain. Per germline, CDR1 SEHNR and CDR2 FQNEAQ (reference sequence). The CDR3 runs to 12 residues. The CDR3 loop is CASRLESYEQYF. CDR3 sequence (DNA): TGTGCCAGCAGATTAGAATCCTACGAGCAGTACTTC.

This rearrangement joins TRBV6-1 to TRBJ1-2; the match to TRBD1 covers 8 bases. The CDR3 consists of 14 residues. The germline gives CDR1 MNHNS, CDR2 SASEGT. V shed 2 bases, J shed 13 bases, and the junction held 12 bases outside the gene matches. The CDR3 spells CASSERTGSDGCTF. CDR3 DNA sequence: TGTGCCAGCAGTGAAAGGACAGGGTCCGATGGGTGCACCTTC.

The rearrangement links TRBV5-4 to TRBJ2-4, with D possibly being TRBD1 (6 bases). With 5 bases removed from V and 6 bases from J, the gap between germline ends came to 15 bases. The CDR3 consists of 14 residues. CDR1 SGHNT and CDR2 YYREEE come from the germline V gene (reference sequence). CDR3 in amino acids: CASRHRDTINIQYF. CDR3 DNA: TGTGCCAGCAGACACAGGGACACCATAAACATTCAGTACTTC.

A note on this clonotype: The junction departs from germline at one end; a sequencing error may be responsible. The chain is built from TRBV6-5 and TRBJ1-3, with 9 bases lining up with TRBD1. Germline V CDR1 and CDR2: MNHEY, SVGAGI. The CDR3 has 17 residues. CDR3 amino acids: CDSSTTLTGGSGNTIYF. CDR3 in DNA: TGTGACAGCAGTACCACCTTGACAGGGGGCTCTGGAAACACCATATATTTT.

Turning to this clonotype: A much larger clone lies one base from this, so it may be a read error. The genes are TRBV5-1 and TRBJ2-7; D call uncertain. Germline values: CDR1 SGHRS, CDR2 YFSETQ. The CDR3 is made up of 14 amino acids. The CDR3 DNA reads TGCGCCAGAAGCTTGCGAACAAATCCCTACGAGCAGTACTTC. It codes for CARSLRTNPYEQYF.

This clonotype was seen a single time. This sequence joins TRBV20-1 and TRBJ2-2; D perhaps matches TRBD2 (6 bases). From germline, CDR1 is DFQATT and CDR2 SNEGSKA (reference sequence). The CDR3 length is 12 residues. V was trimmed by 5 bases and J by 3 bases, leaving 7 bases between them. CDR3 region: CSAAGYTGELFF. CDR3 DNA sequence: TGCAGTGCTGCGGGATACACCGGGGAGCTGTTTTTT.

For this clonotype: A much larger clone lies one base from this, so it may be a read error. The J gene is TRBJ2-1, the V gene TRBV20-1; 12 bases are a match to TRBD2. CDR3 length: 12 amino acids. The germline CDR1 and CDR2 sequences are DFQATT and SNEGSKA (reference sequence). The CDR3 nucleotides read TGCAGAGCTAGAGGGACTAGCGGGTCGCAGTTCTTC. This codes for CRARGTSGSQFF.

A remark on this clonotype: This clone may be a read error of a much larger clone one base away. V gene TRBV24-1 combines with J gene TRBJ2-5; 7 nucleotides match TRBD1. Germline V CDR1 and CDR2: KGHDR, SFDVKD. This CDR3 region has 12 residues. Here the CDR3 DNA reads TGTGTCACAGGGGACGGGCAAGAGACCCAGTACTTC. Protein sequence: CVTGDGQETQYF.

Of note for this clonotype: Because the CDR3 is missing its conserved closing phenylalanine or tryptophan, this is likely a read error. No DNA is shown, since the ends of the CDR3 on it are uncertain; the CDR3 is the one TCRdb lists. The rearrangement uses TRBV11-3 and TRBJ2-4; TRBD1 is the table's D call, not checked against the DNA. Termini included, the CDR3 measures 14 amino acids. Germline assignment: CDR1 SGHNT and CDR2 YENEEA. This CDR3 is CASSSTGEEGIHYY.

The chain employs TRBV20-1 and TRBJ2-7; the D is unclear. V shed 5 bases and J shed 3 bases, with 20 bases lying between them. The CDR3 has 15 residues. CDR1 is DFQATT and CDR2 is SNEGSKA in the germline V gene (reference sequence). The CDR3 sequence: CSARETRGIIYEQYF. As DNA, the CDR3 is TGCAGTGCTCGCGAGACACGTGGGATAATCTACGAGCAGTACTTC.

In its sample, this clonotype was seen many times. The chain employs TRBV7-9 and TRBJ1-1; D gene unclear. This CDR3 comprises 11 residues. Trimming removed 5 bases at V and 2 bases at J, with 3 bases between. The germline V gene has CDR1 SEHNR and CDR2 FQNEAQ (reference sequence). As DNA, the CDR3 is TGTGCCAGCAGCATCAACACTGAAGCTTTCTTT. Residues: CASSINTEAFF.

This clonotype occurred a few times. CDR3 in DNA: TGCAGCGTTGCCGGACAAAAACTTGAAGAGACCCAGTACTTC. It specifies CSVAGQKLEETQYF. The rearrangement uses TRBV29-1 and TRBJ2-5, with D perhaps TRBD1 (5 bases). The CDR3 extends over 14 amino acids. Germline V gene sequence: CDR1 SQVTM, CDR2 ANQGSEA. Between the trimmed V and J ends, which lost 4 bases and 3 bases, there was a span of 15 bases.

Notes on this clonotype: Just one base apart from a much larger clone, this may be a read error. This rearrangement joins TRBV20-1 to TRBJ1-1, with TRBD1 matching over 7 bases. This CDR3 has 12 amino acids. The V gene's germline CDR1 is DFQATT and CDR2 SNEGSKA (reference sequence). In DNA form, the CDR3 reads TGCAGAGCTAGAACAGGGGACACTGAAGCTTTCTTT. Residues: CRARTGDTEAFF.

In the case of this clonotype: The junction departs from germline at one end; a sequencing error may be responsible. The V call is TRBV7-8, the J call TRBJ1-1; D not resolved. CDR3 length equals 13 residues. Germline CDR1 and CDR2: SGHVS and FQNEAQ. The DNA for the CDR3 is TGTGTCAGCAGCTTAGTTGCGGACGGTGAAGCTTTCTTT. Translation gives CVSSLVADGEAFF.